This TCR beta chain was obtained from a study of patients and donors after allogeneic stem cell transplantation. Trimming cost V 6 bases and J 1 base, with 13 bases left between them. CDR1 is MNHEY and CDR2 is SVGAGI in the germline V gene. This CDR3 region has 15 residues. TCRdb itself ran the RT-PCR reads through MiXCR, one entry per CDR3 protein. The sample has approximately 210,000 distinct CDR3 sequences, 35% to 50% seen once. The J gene is TRBJ1-5, the V gene TRBV6-5; tentative D call: TRBD1 (6 bases). This clonotype originated in a human donor who was either an allogeneic HSCT recipient or a stem cell or donor lymphocyte infusion donor (not recorded which). It is not recorded whose cells these are; they may come from a transplant donor. Material for sequencing was blood, either unsorted or a sorted T cell fraction (not recorded which). Here the CDR3 reads CASRDDRKSNQPQHF. As DNA, the CDR3 is TGTGCCAGCAGAGATGACAGGAAGAGCAATCAGCCCCAGCATTTT.